These 25 T cell receptor beta chains came from one sample sequenced in a study of blood T cell repertoires in COVID-19 (dated by TCRdb to the early 2020s). Library method: the immunoSEQ multiplex PCR assay. TCRdb stores this immuneACCESS table with in-frame sequences only. Part of the clones is absent; in the studies checked, under half of the shortfall reflects unresolved V genes, and no reason is known for the rest. The sample contains fewer than 90,000 clones, around nine tenths of them found a single time. Approximately 1.4% of the sample rests with the top ten. The source material was peripheral blood. These receptors originate from a human donor in a cohort sampled during active COVID-19.

The chain combines TRBV19 with TRBJ1-1; D remains unclear. Trimming took off 4 bases at V and 3 bases at J, with 12 bases between the two ends. The CDR3 loop spans 14 amino acids. Germline values: CDR1 LNHDA, CDR2 SQIVND (reference sequence). The CDR3 DNA follows: TGTGCCAGTAGTACAACAAGGAGGGACACTGAAGCTTTCTTT. The encoded protein is CASSTTRRDTEAFF.

Comments on this clone: Because the CDR3's place on the DNA is in doubt, the DNA is left out and the CDR3 is given as listed by TCRdb. The rearrangement joins TRBV4-1 to TRBJ2-7; TRBD2 is the table's D call, not checked against the DNA. The V gene's germline CDR1 is MGHRA and CDR2 YSYEKL. The CDR3 numbers 15 amino acids, ends counted. The CDR3 spells CASSQVASGAPALYF.

V usage is TRBV4-2 and J usage is TRBJ1-1, with TRBD1 matching 8 bases. The CDR3 has 14 amino acids. Germline CDR1 reads LGHNA; CDR2 reads YNFKEQ. V lost 3 bases to trimming and J lost 5 bases; unmatched junction nucleotides: 5. DNA of the CDR3: TGTGCCAGCAGCCAGGGACAGGTAGGGACTGAAGCTTTCTTT. Translating gives CASSQGQVGTEAFF.

The chain combines TRBV28 with TRBJ2-3; D is ambiguous. Germline V CDR1 and CDR2: MDHEN, SYDVKM. V lost 5 bases, J lost 5 bases, and 14 bases lay in between. The CDR3 is 14 amino acids. This CDR3 reads CASSGAAIRDTQYF. CDR3 sequence (DNA): TGTGCCAGCAGTGGAGCCGCTATCAGAGATACGCAGTATTTT.

The V call is TRBV6-6, the J call TRBJ2-2; no clear D gene. Trimming pared 8 bases from V and 0 bases from J, leaving 10 bases between. There are 14 residues in the CDR3. Germline values: CDR1 MNHNY, CDR2 SVGAGI (reference sequence). The CDR3 DNA sequence: TGTGCCAGCTCCCCTTGGCCGAACACCGGGGAGCTGTTTTTT. The encoded protein is CASSPWPNTGELFF.

The chain is built from TRBV27 and TRBJ1-4; 8 nucleotides line up with TRBD1. Looked up from germline, CDR1 is MNHEY and CDR2 is SMNVEV (reference sequence). The CDR3 covers 14 residues. V shed 6 bases, J shed 2 bases, and the junction held 2 bases outside the gene matches. The CDR3 reads CASRRQGTNEKLFF. CDR3 DNA: TGTGCCAGCAGGCGACAGGGGACTAATGAAAAACTGTTTTTT.

The chain has TRBV29-1 and TRBJ2-7; tentative D call: TRBD1 (6 bases). The length of the CDR3 is 14 residues. Germline loops: CDR1 SQVTM, CDR2 ANQGSEA. V shed 4 bases and J shed 2 bases, with 15 bases lying between them. CDR3 nucleotides: TGCAGCGTTGGTATGGGGGCTTACCCCTACGAGCAGTACTTC. Its protein product is CSVGMGAYPYEQYF.

In nucleotides, the CDR3 is TGCGCCAGCAGTTCCTCGGGACTAGCGGGACCTCAAGTCCCCGGGGAGCTGTTTTTT. Residues: CASSSSGLAGPQVPGELFF. The chain links TRBV10-1 to TRBJ2-2; 13 nucleotides match TRBD2. The germline V gene has CDR1 WNHNN and CDR2 SYGVQD (reference sequence). This CDR3 is built from 19 residues. J lost 6 bases, V lost 5 bases, and 15 bases had no gene match.

The chain has TRBV6-1 and TRBJ2-7; 8 bases are shared with TRBD1. The V and J ends lost 1 base and 2 bases, in that order; junction bases with no gene match: 1. The CDR3 totals 14 residues. Looked up from germline, CDR1 is MNHNS and CDR2 is SASEGT. Here the CDR3 DNA reads TGTGCCAGCAGTGAAGGGACAGGGACCTACGAGCAGTACGTC. Translating it yields CASSEGTGTYEQYV.

V and J are TRBV21-1 and TRBJ2-7; the DNA was not compared with TRBD1, the D call given in the table. TRBV21-1 is flagged as a pseudogene. The CDR3 loop spans 14 amino acids. CDR3 in amino acids: CANVFPPTGKEQYV. CDR3 in DNA: TGTGCCAACGTTTTCCCACCGACAGGGAAGGAGCAGTACGTC.

This chain joins TRBV24-1 and TRBJ2-5; 10 nucleotides align to TRBD1. V shed 7 bases and J 5 bases; nucleotides not matched to a gene: 9. Germline CDR1 KGHDR, CDR2 SFDVKD. This CDR3 contains 15 residues. The CDR3 nucleotides are TGTGCCACCAGCAACCGGGACAGGGGTCGGGAGACCCAGTACTTC. As protein: CATSNRDRGRETQYF.

The chain couples TRBV2 to TRBJ1-3; no firm D call. This CDR3 contains 14 residues. V shed 6 bases and J shed 7 bases, with 16 bases lying between them. Germline lookup yields CDR1 SNHLY and CDR2 FYNNEI. DNA of the CDR3: TGTGCCAGCAGATGGTCCGGGGATTGGAACACCATATATTTT. Its translation is CASRWSGDWNTIYF. Combining the CDR3 with reference TRBV2 and TRBJ1-3 gives the whole variable domain EPEVTQTPSHQVTQMGQEVILRCVPISNHLYFYWYRQILGQKVEFLVSFYNNEISEKSEIFDDQFSVERPDGSNFTLKIRSTKLEDSAMYFCASRWSGDWNTIYFGEGSWLTVV.

This clone was counted once. This rearrangement joins TRBV7-9 to TRBJ1-1, with D perhaps matching TRBD1 (5 bases). The germline V gene has CDR1 SEHNR and CDR2 FQNEAQ (reference sequence). The CDR3 is made up of 13 amino acids. The germline V and J ends were trimmed by 5 bases and 2 bases, with 9 bases remaining between them. The CDR3: CASSQTVNTEAFF. DNA of the CDR3: TGTGCCAGCAGCCAGACAGTCAACACTGAAGCTTTCTTT.

This clone was observed a handful of times. The chain employs TRBV3-1 (or the pseudogene TRBV3-2) and TRBJ1-2, with 7 bases aligning to TRBD1. Per germline, CDR1 LGHDT and CDR2 YNNKEL (reference sequence). Germline trimming cut 4 bases from V and 8 bases from J; bases unmatched to any gene: 16. This CDR3 region has 16 residues. This CDR3 reads CASSPTADRAGRGYTF. The DNA of the CDR3 is TGTGCCAGCAGCCCCACCGCCGACAGGGCAGGACGGGGCTACACCTTC.

The genes are TRBV7-9 and TRBJ1-2; unclear D gene. This CDR3 is 17 amino acids long. Germline CDR1 SEHNR, CDR2 FQNEAQ (reference sequence). Trimming shortened V by 1 base and J by 0 bases, and 15 bases separated the two germline ends. The CDR3 reads CASSLEGLVTANYGYTF. The CDR3, as DNA: TGTGCCAGCAGCTTAGAAGGTCTAGTGACCGCTAACTATGGCTACACCTTC.

The J gene is TRBJ2-2, the V gene TRBV10-3; 12 nucleotides line up with TRBD2. Germline V gene sequence: CDR1 ENHRY, CDR2 SYGVKD. With V trimmed by 7 bases and J by 7 bases, 16 bases remained unmatched. The CDR3 runs to 18 residues. For the CDR3, the DNA is TGTGCCATCAAATCCGCAGCTACTAGCGGGAGGACGGACGGGGAGCTGTTTTTT. This sequence encodes CAIKSAATSGRTDGELFF.

About this clone itself: This specimen includes other DNA sequences encoding the same CDR3. The rearrangement uses TRBV5-1 and TRBJ1-1; D might be TRBD1 (6 bases). CDR3 length equals 13 residues. Trimming took 4 bases from V and 1 from J, leaving 8 bases between them. Germline CDR1 is SGHRS and CDR2 is YFSETQ. CDR3 amino acids: CASSPGQNTEAFF. In DNA, the CDR3 is TGCGCCAGCAGCCCGGGACAGAACACTGAAGCTTTCTTT.

This sequence joins TRBV27 and TRBJ1-2; D remains unclear. The CDR3 length is 13 residues. Germline CDR1 is MNHEY and CDR2 is SMNVEV (reference sequence). V was cut by 7 bases and J by 3 bases, with 12 bases left in between. The CDR3 protein is CASTDSLDYGYTF. The CDR3 DNA reads as TGTGCCAGCACCGACTCCTTGGACTATGGCTACACCTTC.

The V and J genes are TRBV12-3 or TRBV12-4 and TRBJ1-2; a weak D match, TRBD1 (6 bases). This CDR3 contains 13 residues. V was clipped by 10 bases and J by 2 bases, with 14 bases between them. The CDR3 DNA reads TGTGCCACTAAGGGGGGGGGCAACTATGGCTACACCTTC. This codes for CATKGGGNYGYTF.

This clone was recorded only once. This chain uses TRBV15 with TRBJ2-3, with 8 nucleotides matching TRBD2. Germline CDR1 is LNHNV and CDR2 is YYDKDF (reference sequence). V was clipped by 0 bases and J by 4 bases; unmatched bases: 6. The CDR3 has 16 residues. The CDR3, as DNA: TGTGCCACCAGCAGAGATCGGGAGGGAGGCGCAGATACGCAGTATTTT. Its protein product is CATSRDREGGADTQYF. Using reference TRBV15 and TRBJ2-3 for the parts outside the CDR3, the full variable domain is DAMVIQNPRYQVTQFGKPVTLSCSQTLNHNVMYWYQQKSSQAPKLLFHYYDKDFNNEADTPDNFQSRRPNTSFCFLDIRSPGLGDTAMYLCATSRDREGGADTQYFGPGTRLTVL.

J is TRBJ2-5 and V is TRBV10-1, with D possibly matching TRBD2 (6 bases). V was cut by 0 bases and J by 5 bases, with 13 bases left in between. Looked up from germline, CDR1 is WNHNN and CDR2 is SYGVQD (reference sequence). The CDR3 loop spans 15 amino acids. The CDR3 here is CASSESGTRGETQYF. The CDR3 DNA follows: TGCGCCAGCAGTGAGTCTGGGACCCGGGGGGAGACCCAGTACTTC.

This chain joins TRBV25-1 and TRBJ2-1, with TRBD1 matching over 12 bases. With V trimmed by 4 bases and J by 5 bases, 6 bases remained unmatched. The CDR3 is made up of 16 amino acids. CDR1 is MGHDK and CDR2 is SYGVNS in the germline V gene. CDR3 protein: CASSGDRGQLDNEQFF. Written as DNA, the CDR3 is TGTGCCAGCAGTGGGGACAGGGGGCAGTTGGACAATGAGCAGTTCTTC.

This sequence joins TRBV12-5 and TRBJ2-3, with D perhaps TRBD1 (5 bases). The V end was cut by 0 bases, the J end by 1 base, with 20 bases between. Germline V lookup: CDR1 LGHNT, CDR2 FRNRAP. This CDR3 region has 19 residues. CDR3 sequence: CASGLVRVYRPTCTDTQYF. CDR3 nucleotides: TGTGCTAGTGGTTTGGTACGGGTGTACAGGCCTACCTGCACAGATACGCAGTATTTT.

V usage is TRBV5-1 and J usage is TRBJ2-1; 9 bases match TRBD2. This CDR3 contains 15 residues. Germline CDR1 reads SGHRS; CDR2 reads YFSETQ. The ends lost 0 bases at V and 6 bases at J; junction bases unmatched: 4. In DNA form, the CDR3 reads TGCGCCAGCAGCTTGGCCGCGACTAGCGGCAATGAGCAGTTCTTC. Protein sequence: CASSLAATSGNEQFF.

This clone appeared a single time. The gene calls are TRBV7-9 and TRBJ2-7, with D tentatively TRBD1 (6 bases). Germline CDR1 reads SEHNR; CDR2 reads FQNEAQ (reference sequence). CDR3 length equals 14 residues. Trimming stripped 5 bases from V and 6 bases from J, with 17 bases between. The CDR3 protein is CASSRTGLFGEQYF. The CDR3 bases are TGTGCCAGCAGCCGAACAGGGCTGTTCGGCGAGCAGTACTTC.